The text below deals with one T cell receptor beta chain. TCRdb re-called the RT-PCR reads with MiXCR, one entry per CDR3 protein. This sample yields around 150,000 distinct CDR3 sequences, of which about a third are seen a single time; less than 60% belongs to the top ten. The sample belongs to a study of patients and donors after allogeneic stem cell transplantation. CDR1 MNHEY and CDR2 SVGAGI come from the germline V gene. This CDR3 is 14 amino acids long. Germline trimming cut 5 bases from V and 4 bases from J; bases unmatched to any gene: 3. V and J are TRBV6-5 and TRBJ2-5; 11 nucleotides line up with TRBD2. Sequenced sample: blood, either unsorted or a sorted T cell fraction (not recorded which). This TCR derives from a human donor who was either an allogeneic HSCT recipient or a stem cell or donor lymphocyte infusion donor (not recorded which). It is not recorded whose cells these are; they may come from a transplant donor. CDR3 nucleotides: TGTGCCAGCAGTACTAGCGGGGGTGCAGAGACCCAGTACTTC. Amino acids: CASSTSGGAETQYF.